A single sample gave rise to the 2 T cell receptor beta chains below, sequenced in a study of blood T cell repertoires in COVID-19. Sequencing was performed with immunoSEQ multiplex PCR; in TCRdb, only in-frame clones are kept and a portion is missing. Found here are fewer than 90,000 clones, about 95% of them singletons; the top ten hold around 4.7%. The sequencing sample was made of peripheral blood. The receptors derive from a human donor with active COVID-19. The donor label of this sample is uncertain.

The CDR3 DNA follows: TGTGCCAGCAGCGCCGGACAGGGATGGAATGAGCAGTTCTTC. Amino acids: CASSAGQGWNEQFF. The rearrangement links TRBV5-5 to TRBJ2-1, with 8 positions matching TRBD1. This CDR3 region has 14 residues. Germline V gene lookup returns CDR1 SGHKS and CDR2 YYEKEE (reference sequence). Trimming cost V 4 bases and J 7 bases; bases outside gene matches: 7.

The chain carries TRBV5-1 and TRBJ2-2, with D possibly TRBD1 on 7 matching bases. Germline CDR1 SGHRS, CDR2 YFSETQ. V was trimmed by 0 bases and J by 6 bases, leaving 12 bases between them. The CDR3 sequence is 15 residues long. This chain's CDR3 is CASSLDRGLSGELFF. CDR3 coding DNA: TGCGCCAGCAGCTTGGACAGGGGACTTTCCGGGGAGCTGTTTTTT.